These 7 T cell receptor beta chains were sequenced from one sample in a study of cytomegalovirus exposure and HLA in healthy donors (TCRdb year 2017). The method behind the library was the immunoSEQ multiplex PCR assay. For the multiplex PCR, a mixture combining 60 forward primers for TCR Vbeta segments and 13 reverse primers for TCR Jbeta segments was used. Sourced from immuneACCESS, this table was stored by TCRdb with only in-frame sequences that have V and J called. A share of the clones is absent; for the studies checked, an unresolved V gene accounts for under half, and the remainder has no known explanation. The sample table holds about 200,000 clones, of which 85% were seen once. The ten top clones hold about 2.5% of the sample. The sample was PBMCs. The receptors were sampled from a woman between 50 and 59 years old in good health and CMV-seronegative.

The chain links TRBV7-2 to TRBJ1-2; D may be TRBD1 (5 bases). The V end was cut by 4 bases, the J end by 7 bases, with 13 bases between. The CDR3 sequence is 13 residues long. Germline V gene lookup returns CDR1 SGHTA and CDR2 FQGNSA. CDR3 nucleotides: TGTGCCAGCAGCTCAGTTAGGGGTTCTGGCTACACCTTC. Its protein is CASSSVRGSGYTF.

The V and J genes are TRBV18 and TRBJ2-1; D may be TRBD1 (6 bases). The ends were cut back, 8 bases at V and 9 bases at J, with 23 bases in the middle. The V gene's germline CDR1 is KGHSH and CDR2 LQKENI. The CDR3 covers 15 residues. The CDR3 DNA reads as TGTGCCAGCGCTCTGACAGGCCCGGTCGCGGGTGAGCAGTTCTTC. It translates to CASALTGPVAGEQFF.

The chain is built from TRBV28 and TRBJ1-5, with a tentative D call TRBD1 (6 bases). The CDR3 covers 17 residues. Deletions cut 4 bases from V and 3 bases from J, with 19 bases between. Germline assignment: CDR1 MDHEN and CDR2 SYDVKM. The CDR3 loop is CASSYSQGTSLNQPQHF. The CDR3 DNA reads TGTGCCAGCAGTTATAGTCAGGGGACCTCCCTCAATCAGCCCCAGCATTTT.

The chain is built from TRBV5-1 and TRBJ1-5; 8 nucleotides align to TRBD1. V shed 4 bases, J shed 2 bases, and the junction held 5 bases outside the gene matches. Germline values: CDR1 SGHRS, CDR2 YFSETQ. The length of the CDR3 is 15 residues. CDR3 nucleotide sequence: TGCGCCAGCAGCCCAGGACAGGGTGGCAATCAGCCCCAGCATTTT. It codes for CASSPGQGGNQPQHF.

The chain carries TRBV5-1 and TRBJ1-1, with 7 bases identical to TRBD1. CDR1 is SGHRS, CDR2 YFSETQ, per germline. This CDR3 is 17 amino acids long. Germline trimming cut 0 bases from V and 0 bases from J; bases unmatched to any gene: 8. The CDR3 nucleotides are TGCGCCAGCAGCTTGGTACTAAAAGGGGGCCTGAACACTGAAGCTTTCTTT. Amino acid sequence: CASSLVLKGGLNTEAFF. Filled out from reference TRBV5-1 and TRBJ1-1, the complete variable domain reads KAGVTQTPRYLIKTRGQQVTLSCSPISGHRSVSWYQQTPGQGLQFLFEYFSETQRNKGNFPGRFSGRQFSNSRSEMNVSTLELGDSALYLCASSLVLKGGLNTEAFFGQGTRLTVV.

The chain recombines TRBV7-6 with TRBJ2-1, with TRBD2 matching 8 bases. CDR3 length equals 17 residues. Germline V gene sequence: CDR1 SGHVS, CDR2 FNYEAQ. With V trimmed by 2 bases and J by 3 bases, 9 bases remained unmatched. This chain's CDR3 is CASSLLVLSGSYNEQFF. The CDR3 DNA reads TGTGCCAGCAGCTTACTCGTGTTGAGCGGGAGCTACAATGAGCAGTTCTTC.

The gene calls are TRBV18 and TRBJ1-5; D is unresolved. This CDR3 contains 14 residues. V was cut by 2 bases and J by 4 bases, with 9 bases left in between. The germline V gene has CDR1 KGHSH and CDR2 LQKENI. The CDR3 loop reads CASSPSGGNQPQHF. The CDR3 bases are TGTGCCAGCTCACCATCTGGAGGAAATCAGCCCCAGCATTTT.